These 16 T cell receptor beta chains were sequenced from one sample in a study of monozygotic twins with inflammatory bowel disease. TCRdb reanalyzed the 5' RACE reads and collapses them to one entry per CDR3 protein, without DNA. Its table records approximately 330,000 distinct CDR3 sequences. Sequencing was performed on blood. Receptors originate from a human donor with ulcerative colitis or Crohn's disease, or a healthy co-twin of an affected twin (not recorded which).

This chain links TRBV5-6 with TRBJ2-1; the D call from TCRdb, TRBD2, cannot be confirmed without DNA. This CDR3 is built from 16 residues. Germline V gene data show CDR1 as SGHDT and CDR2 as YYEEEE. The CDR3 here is CASSPGEGLMGNEQFF.

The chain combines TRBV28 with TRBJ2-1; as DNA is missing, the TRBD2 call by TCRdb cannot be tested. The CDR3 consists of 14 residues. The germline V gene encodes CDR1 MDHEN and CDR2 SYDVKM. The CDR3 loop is CASRAGGPGNEQFF.

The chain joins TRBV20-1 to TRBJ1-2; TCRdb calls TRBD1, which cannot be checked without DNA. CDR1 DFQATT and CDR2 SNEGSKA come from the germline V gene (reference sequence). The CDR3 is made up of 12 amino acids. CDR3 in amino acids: CSARTGVDGYTF.

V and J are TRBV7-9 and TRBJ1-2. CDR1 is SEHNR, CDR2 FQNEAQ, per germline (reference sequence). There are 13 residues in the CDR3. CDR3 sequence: CASSAGLRDGYTF. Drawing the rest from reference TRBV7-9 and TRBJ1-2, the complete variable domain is DTGVSQNPRHKITKRGQNVTFRCDPISEHNRLYWYRQTLGQGPEFLTYFQNEAQLEKSRLLSDRFSAERPKGSFSTLEIQRTEQGDSAMYLCASSAGLRDGYTFGSGTRLTVV.

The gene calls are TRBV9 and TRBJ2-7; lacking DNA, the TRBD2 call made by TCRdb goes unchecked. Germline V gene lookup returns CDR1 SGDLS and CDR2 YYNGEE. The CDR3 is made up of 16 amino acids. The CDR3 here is CASRKSPRDSTYEQYF.

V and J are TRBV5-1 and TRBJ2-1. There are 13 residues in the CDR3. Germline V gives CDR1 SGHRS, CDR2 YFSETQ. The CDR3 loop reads CASSLGYYNEQFF.

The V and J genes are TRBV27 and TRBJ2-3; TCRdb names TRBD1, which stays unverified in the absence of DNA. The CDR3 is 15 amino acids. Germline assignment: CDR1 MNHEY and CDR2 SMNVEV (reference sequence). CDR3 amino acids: CASSTRQGATDTQYF.

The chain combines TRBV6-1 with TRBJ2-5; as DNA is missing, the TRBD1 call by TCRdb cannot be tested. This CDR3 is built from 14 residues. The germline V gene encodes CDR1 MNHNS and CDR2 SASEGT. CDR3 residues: CASRTGGVGETQYF.

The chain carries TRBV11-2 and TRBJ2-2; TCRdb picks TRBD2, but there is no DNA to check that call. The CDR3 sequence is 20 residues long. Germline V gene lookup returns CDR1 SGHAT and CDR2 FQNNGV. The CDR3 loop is CASSPRGYSGGAGSTGELFF.

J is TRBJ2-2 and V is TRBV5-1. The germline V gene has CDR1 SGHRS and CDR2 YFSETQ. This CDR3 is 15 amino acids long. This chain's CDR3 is CASSLDVLRTGELFF.

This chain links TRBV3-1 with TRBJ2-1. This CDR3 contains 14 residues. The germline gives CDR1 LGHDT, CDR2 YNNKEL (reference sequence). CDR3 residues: CASSQGPAYNEQFF.

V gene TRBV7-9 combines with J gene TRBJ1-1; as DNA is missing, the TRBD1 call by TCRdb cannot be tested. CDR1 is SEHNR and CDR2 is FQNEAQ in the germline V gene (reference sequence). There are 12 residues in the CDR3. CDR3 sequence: CASSFSGPEAFF.

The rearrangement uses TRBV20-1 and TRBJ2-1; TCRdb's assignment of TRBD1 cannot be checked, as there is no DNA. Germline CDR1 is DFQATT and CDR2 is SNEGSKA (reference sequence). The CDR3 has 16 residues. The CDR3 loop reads CSASRTLAGSYNEQFF.

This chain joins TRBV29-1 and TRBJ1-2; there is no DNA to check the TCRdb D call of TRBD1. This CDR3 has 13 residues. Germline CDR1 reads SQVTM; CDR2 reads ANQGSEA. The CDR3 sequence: CSVSGQGASSYTF.

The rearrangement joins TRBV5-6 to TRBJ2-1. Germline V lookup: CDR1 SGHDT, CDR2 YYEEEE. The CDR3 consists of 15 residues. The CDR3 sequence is CASSFGVSIYNDQFF.

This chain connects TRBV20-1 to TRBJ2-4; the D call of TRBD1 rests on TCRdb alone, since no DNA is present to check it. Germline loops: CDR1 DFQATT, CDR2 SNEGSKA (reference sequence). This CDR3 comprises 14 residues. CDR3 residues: CSARVRGSQNIQYF.